A selection of T cell receptor beta chains follows, all from one sample in a study of neoadjuvant nivolumab and ipilimumab in lung cancer. Sequencing used immunoSEQ multiplex PCR; TCRdb keeps in-frame clones, though not all of them. The table lists about 38,000 clones, about 91% of them singletons. Sequencing was performed on peripheral blood, taken before neoadjuvant nivolumab, alone or with ipilimumab. These receptors originate from an adult with non-small cell lung cancer. Each CDR3 is given with its conserved first and last residue. Each record gives: clone size, J gene, V gene, D gene, CDR3 protein, CDR3 DNA. The D gene is left open where the match is weak. Size is omitted from some rows. Given values are once, few, many or a class for expanded clones.

size: -
J: TRBJ2-7
V: TRBV13
D: TRBD1
CDR3: CASSYGGQATREQYF
DNA: TGTGCCAGCAGCTACGGAGGACAGGCTACGAGGGAGCAGTACTTC

size: -
J: TRBJ1-2
V: TRBV28
D: -
CDR3: CASSSETYGYTF
DNA: TGTGCCAGCAGTTCAGAGACATATGGCTACACCTTC

size: -
J: TRBJ1-1
V: TRBV18
D: -
CDR3: CASSPLRSEAFF
DNA: TGTGCCAGCTCACCTCTTCGCTCTGAAGCTTTCTTT

size: -
J: TRBJ2-7
V: TRBV19
D: -
CDR3: CASSSPSSYEQYF
DNA: TGTGCCAGTAGCAGTCCGAGCTCCTACGAGCAGTACTTC

size: -
J: TRBJ2-4
V: TRBV11-2
D: TRBD2
CDR3: CASRPSSGRALLAKNIQYF
DNA: TGTGCCAGCAGGCCCTCTAGCGGGAGGGCCTTACTAGCCAAAAACATTCAGTACTTC

size: -
J: TRBJ2-1
V: TRBV30
D: TRBD2
CDR3: CAWSVRGLSNNEQFF
DNA: TGTGCCTGGAGTGTTCGGGGACTAAGCAACAATGAGCAGTTCTTC

size: -
J: TRBJ2-3
V: TRBV7-6
D: -
CDR3: CASTPNQNRGLAIDTQYF
DNA: TGTGCCAGCACCCCGAACCAGAACCGAGGCCTCGCGATCGATACGCAGTATTTT

size: -
J: TRBJ1-5
V: TRBV7-9
D: -
CDR3: CASSYTGFNQPQHF
DNA: TGTGCCAGCAGCTACACAGGGTTCAATCAGCCCCAGCATTTT

size: -
J: TRBJ1-2
V: TRBV6-5
D: -
CDR3: CASSYVGRNYGYTF
DNA: TGTGCCAGCAGTTATGTCGGGAGAAACTATGGCTACACCTTC

size: -
J: TRBJ1-1
V: TRBV7-9
D: -
CDR3: CASSFKTRGTEAFF
DNA: TGTGCCAGCAGCTTTAAAACAAGGGGCACTGAAGCTTTCTTT

size: -
J: TRBJ1-2
V: TRBV5-1
D: TRBD1
CDR3: CASSSTGARTDGSTF
DNA: TGCGCCAGCAGCTCCACAGGGGCCCGGACTGATGGCTCCACCTTC

size: -
J: TRBJ2-2
V: TRBV13
D: TRBD1
CDR3: CASSPQGAGSGGELFF
DNA: TGTGCCAGCAGCCCCCAGGGGGCGGGAAGTGGCGGGGAGCTGTTTTTT

size: -
J: TRBJ1-4
V: TRBV2
D: -
CDR3: CASSEAGVVGTNEKLFF
DNA: TGTGCCAGCAGTGAAGCAGGGGTGGTAGGCACTAATGAAAAACTGTTTTTT

size: few
J: TRBJ2-5
V: TRBV30
D: TRBD1
CDR3: CAWSDKGTGVMGVQYF
DNA: TGTGCCTGGAGTGATAAAGGGACAGGGGTAATGGGGGTCCAGTACTTC

size: -
J: TRBJ2-7
V: TRBV9
D: TRBD2
CDR3: CASSVGLAGLDSYEQYF
DNA: TGTGCCAGCAGCGTAGGTCTAGCGGGCCTCGATTCCTACGAGCAGTACTTC

size: -
J: TRBJ2-5
V: TRBV20-1
D: -
CDR3: CSSVAEETQYF
DNA: TGCAGCTCAGTTGCGGAAGAGACCCAGTACTTC

size: -
J: TRBJ2-5
V: TRBV10-2
D: -
CDR3: CASSAAGQETQYF
DNA: TGCGCCAGCAGTGCCGCCGGACAAGAGACCCAGTACTTC

size: -
J: TRBJ2-7
V: TRBV30
D: TRBD2
CDR3: CAWSVLAGGSYEQYF
DNA: TGTGCCTGGAGTGTTCTAGCGGGCGGTTCCTACGAGCAGTACTTC

size: few
J: TRBJ2-1
V: TRBV10-1
D: -
CDR3: CASSVGFF
DNA: TGCGCCAGCAGTGTGGGGTTCTTC

size: -
J: TRBJ2-7
V: TRBV18
D: TRBD1
CDR3: CASSPPGQGFYEQYF
DNA: TGTGCCAGCTCACCTCCAGGACAGGGGTTCTACGAGCAGTACTTC

size: once
J: TRBJ2-6
V: TRBV7-8
D: TRBD2
CDR3: CASSRSGRAAGANVLTF
DNA: TGTGCCAGCAGCCGTAGCGGGAGGGCCGCTGGGGCCAACGTCCTGACTTTC

size: -
J: TRBJ2-1
V: TRBV11-3
D: TRBD1
CDR3: CASSLDRPGTGGHNEQFF
DNA: TGTGCCAGCAGCTTAGACCGCCCCGGGACAGGGGGGCACAATGAGCAGTTCTTC

size: -
J: TRBJ1-4
V: TRBV2
D: -
CDR3: CASKGSATNEKLFF
DNA: TGTGCCAGCAAAGGGTCTGCAACTAATGAAAAACTGTTTTTT

size: -
J: TRBJ2-7
V: TRBV6-5
D: -
CDR3: CASSYLKEQYF
DNA: TGTGCCAGCAGTTACCTGAAGGAGCAGTACTTC

size: -
J: TRBJ2-5
V: TRBV5-1
D: -
CDR3: CASTVQGNNQETQYF
DNA: TGCGCCAGCACCGTACAGGGTAATAACCAAGAGACCCAGTACTTC

size: -
J: TRBJ2-1
V: TRBV5-5
D: -
CDR3: CASSLERGRLGPYNEQFF
DNA: TGTGCCAGCAGCTTGGAGCGTGGACGACTAGGGCCCTACAATGAGCAGTTCTTC

size: -
J: TRBJ1-1
V: TRBV27
D: -
CDR3: CVSSLSLRRGDMKAFF
DNA: TGTGTCAGCAGTCTGTCGTTGAGGCGGGGTGATATGAAAGCTTTCTTT

size: -
J: TRBJ2-3
V: TRBV5-1
D: TRBD2
CDR3: CASSHGLAGGLTGTDTQYF
DNA: TGCGCCAGCTCCCACGGACTAGCGGGAGGGCTGACGGGCACAGATACGCAGTATTTT

size: -
J: TRBJ2-5
V: TRBV6-5
D: -
CDR3: CASSRSYQETQYF
DNA: TGTGCCAGCAGTCGCAGTTACCAAGAGACCCAGTACTTC

size: -
J: TRBJ2-7
V: TRBV11-3
D: TRBD2
CDR3: CASRREDRSYEQYF
DNA: TGTGCCAGCAGGCGGGAGGACCGCTCCTACGAGCAGTACTTC

size: once
J: TRBJ2-7
V: TRBV5-6
D: -
CDR3: CASSLTGHLSYEQYF
DNA: TGTGCCAGCAGCCTTACGGGACACCTATCCTACGAGCAGTACTTC

size: -
J: TRBJ1-4
V: TRBV5-4
D: -
CDR3: CASSLGGQYEKLFF
DNA: TGTGCCAGCAGCTTGGGAGGACAATATGAAAAACTGTTTTTT

size: -
J: TRBJ2-7
V: TRBV5-3
D: TRBD1
CDR3: CARSFGRQGLTYEQYF
DNA: TGTGCCAGAAGCTTCGGGCGACAGGGGCTCACCTACGAGCAGTACTTC

size: -
J: TRBJ2-1
V: TRBV28
D: TRBD1
CDR3: CASSSGQSNEQFF
DNA: TGTGCCAGCAGTTCGGGACAGAGCAATGAGCAGTTCTTC

size: once
J: TRBJ2-2
V: TRBV7-2
D: TRBD1
CDR3: CASSLGQGGTGELFF
DNA: TGTGCCAGCAGCCTTGGACAGGGGGGCACCGGGGAGCTGTTTTTT

size: -
J: TRBJ2-3
V: TRBV5-8
D: -
CDR3: CASRSPGADTQYF
DNA: TGTGCCAGCAGAAGTCCAGGGGCAGATACGCAGTATTTT

size: -
J: TRBJ2-3
V: TRBV2
D: -
CDR3: CASSERDTQYF
DNA: TGTGCCAGCAGTGAAAGGGATACGCAGTATTTT

size: -
J: TRBJ1-5
V: TRBV18
D: TRBD1
CDR3: CASSPRFRTGDYSNQPQHF
DNA: TGTGCCAGCTCACCTCGATTCCGGACAGGGGACTATAGCAATCAGCCCCAGCATTTT

size: once
J: TRBJ2-5
V: TRBV7-6
D: TRBD1
CDR3: CASSGRGETQYF
DNA: TGTGCCAGCAGCGGCAGGGGGGAGACCCAGTACTTC

size: -
J: TRBJ2-7
V: TRBV9
D: TRBD2
CDR3: CASSVGVAGAYEQYF
DNA: TGTGCCAGCAGCGTAGGAGTAGCGGGAGCATACGAGCAGTACTTC